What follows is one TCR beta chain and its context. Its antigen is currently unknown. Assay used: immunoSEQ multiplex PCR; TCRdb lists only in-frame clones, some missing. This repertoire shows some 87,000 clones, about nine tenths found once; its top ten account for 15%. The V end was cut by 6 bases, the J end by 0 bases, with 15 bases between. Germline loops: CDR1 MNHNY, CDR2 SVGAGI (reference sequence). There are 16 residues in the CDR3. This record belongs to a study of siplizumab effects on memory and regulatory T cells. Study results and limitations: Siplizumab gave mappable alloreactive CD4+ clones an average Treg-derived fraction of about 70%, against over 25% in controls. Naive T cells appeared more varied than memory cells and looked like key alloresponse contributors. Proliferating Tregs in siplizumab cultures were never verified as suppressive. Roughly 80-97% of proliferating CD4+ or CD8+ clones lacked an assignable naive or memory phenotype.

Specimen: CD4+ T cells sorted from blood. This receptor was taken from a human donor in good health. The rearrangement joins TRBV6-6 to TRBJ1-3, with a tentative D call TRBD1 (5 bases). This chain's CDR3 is CASRRDAGSSGNTIYF. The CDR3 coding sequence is TGTGCCAGCAGGAGGGACGCCGGAAGCTCTGGAAACACCATATATTTT.